This T cell receptor beta chain is from a study of OX40 agonist ivuxolimab in advanced cancers. Study in general: Patients received intravenous ivuxolimab every 2 weeks at 0.01 to 10 mg/kg. Study findings and constraints: Some of the nonresponding patients also showed low levels of normalized T-cell clonal expansion.

Germline CDR1 and CDR2: SNHLY and FYNNEI. V dropped 2 bases and J dropped 1 base, with 5 bases sitting between them. This CDR3 region has 13 residues. Here immunoSEQ multiplex PCR was the method, and the copy in TCRdb shows in-frame clones only, minus some. The sample contains approximately 70,000 clones, just over 85% of which appear only once. The timepoints at which blood was sampled were baseline, cycle 4 day 1, and cycle 7 day 1. A note on this clone: Its antigen is as yet unknown.

This receptor was taken from an adult with an advanced solid tumor such as melanoma, head and neck, liver or kidney cancer. The source was CD4+ or CD8+ T cells sorted from blood, collected in a trial of the OX40 agonist ivuxolimab. The chain recombines TRBV2 with TRBJ1-2; D not certain. CDR3 nucleotides: TGTGCCAGCAGTGAAACTGATAACTATGGCTACACCTTC. Residues: CASSETDNYGYTF.